This TCR beta chain derives from a study of blood T cells in healthy people across ages. Through a sample-barcoded 5' primer and a J-beta primer mix, a second PCR was run for roughly 7 to 11 cycles. Via MiXCR, TCRdb re-called the 5' RACE reads, giving one row per CDR3 protein. The sample has about 1.8 million distinct CDR3 sequences, roughly 52% seen once. Each individual donor underwent a draw of roughly 10 milliliters of peripheral blood. Each sample provided at least 5 micrograms of extracted total RNA. On this clonotype itself: Its cognate antigen is unknown.

Whole-study results and caveats: There were more naive CD4+ cells and higher diversity in long-lived donors than in aged donors. TCR beta diversity per million T cells fell roughly linearly with age.

Sequencing used blood. The TCR was taken from a woman aged 40 to 49 in good health.

CDR3 in DNA: TGTGCCAGCAGCAGCCTGGAGCTCAATGAGCAGTTCTTC. This encodes CASSSLELNEQFF. V gene TRBV7-8 combines with J gene TRBJ2-1; D gene uncertain. Germline CDR1 SGHVS, CDR2 FQNEAQ. Trimming removed 5 bases from V and 6 bases from J, with 11 bases in between. There are 13 residues in the CDR3.